This T cell receptor (beta chain) was recorded in a study of shared clonotypes between healthy human individuals. About the research overall: The people who gave samples were two women and a few men aged 18 to 49.

Per the authors' pipeline: As immunoSEQ supplied junction-only sequences (without quality scores), filtering differed. Libraries were prepared by immunoSEQ multiplex PCR; TCRdb keeps only in-frame clonotypes and omits some of them. The DNA was the basis for D and trimming; V, J and clone size are from that table. The sample includes 2 million or so clones, just under 95% seen only once; the top ten take around 1.1%. CDR3 length: 11 amino acids. Germline V gene data show CDR1 as GTSNPN and CDR2 as SVGIG (reference sequence). V was clipped by 8 bases and J by 3 bases, with 7 bases between them. Naivety among CD8 cells was defined by CD45RO negativity and positive CCR7 selection, thereby excluding terminally differentiated effector memory CD45RA+ cells.

This chain uses TRBV30 with TRBJ2-2; D is uncertain. The clonotype comes from a man aged 18 to 30 in good health. Specimen: naive CD8+ T cells sorted from blood. In DNA, the CDR3 is TGTGCCCTGGATTACACCGGGGAGCTGTTTTTT. This gives the protein CALDYTGELFF.